The 13 T cell receptor beta chains presented below share a single source sample, sequenced in a study of regulatory T cells in long-lasting Graves disease. The sample's time point: newly diagnosed GD, antithyroid drugs for less than 3 months. Making the TCR library involved RNA that had been extracted from PBMCs. Relying on iRepertoire HTBI primers and Arm-PCR of CDR3 regions, the team built TCR beta libraries. Each CDR3 protein is one row after TCRdb ran MiXCR on the multiplex PCR reads. The profile covers approximately 310,000 distinct CDR3 sequences, with 15% to 20% appearing a single time and about 39% taken by the ten largest. Sequences were derived from peripheral blood mononuclear cells (PBMCs), sampled at new diagnosis, from a patient treated with antithyroid drugs. The source is a female donor with Graves disease.

Comment on this clonotype: Since a much larger clone is just one base distant, this may be a read error. The chain uses TRBV7-3 and TRBJ2-7; 8 bases match TRBD2. The CDR3 has 15 residues. In germline, CDR1 is SGHTA, CDR2 FQGTGA. This chain's CDR3 is CASSLKSGGSFEQYF. CDR3 sequence (DNA): TGTGCCAGCAGCTTAAAGAGCGGGGGCTCCTTCGAGCAGTACTTC.

At least ten counts were recorded for this clonotype. The V gene is TRBV11-3, the J gene TRBJ2-2; 11 bases line up with TRBD2. Trimming cost V 0 bases and J 5 bases; bases outside gene matches: 5. The V gene's germline CDR1 is SGHNT and CDR2 YENEEA. The CDR3 consists of 17 residues. CDR3 protein: CASSLDGLAGGTGELFF. The CDR3 DNA reads TGTGCCAGCAGCTTAGATGGTCTAGCGGGAGGAACCGGGGAGCTGTTTTTT.

This clonotype was counted many times. The chain uses TRBV7-9 and TRBJ2-7; D is unclear. Per germline, CDR1 SEHNR and CDR2 FQNEAQ (reference sequence). Trimming left V 6 bases short and J 0 bases short, with 9 bases between. This CDR3 region has 13 residues. This CDR3 is CASSSGSSYEQYF. As DNA, the CDR3 is TGTGCCAGCAGTTCTGGCAGCTCCTACGAGCAGTACTTC.

This clonotype was seen at least ten times. The gene calls are TRBV7-3 and TRBJ2-3; 7 bases align to TRBD2. V dropped 2 bases and J dropped 4; count of bases not matched to a gene: 3. The length of the CDR3 is 14 residues. CDR1 and CDR2 (germline): SGHTA, FQGTGA. DNA of the CDR3: TGTGCCAGCAGCTTAGGGGGGGGTGCAGATACGCAGTATTTT. The encoded protein is CASSLGGGADTQYF.

To note about this clonotype: Lacking the conserved final phenylalanine or tryptophan, this CDR3 likely reflects a read error. This chain links TRBV5-1 with TRBJ1-6; no definite D call. Trimming shortened V by 0 bases and J by 3 bases, and 7 bases separated the two germline ends. Germline CDR1 is SGHRS and CDR2 is YFSETQ. The CDR3 has 15 residues. In DNA form, the CDR3 reads TGCGCCAGCAGCTTGGGAGGGAGCTATAATTCACCCCTCCACATT. It is translated as CASSLGGSYNSPLHI.

This clonotype has a count of ten or more. The V gene is TRBV19, the J gene TRBJ2-2, with 8 bases aligning to TRBD1. This CDR3 spans 14 amino acids. The V and J ends lost 5 bases and 7 bases, in that order; junction bases with no gene match: 6. The germline V gene has CDR1 LNHDA and CDR2 SQIVND (reference sequence). The CDR3 DNA reads TGTGCCAGTAGTGAACTCACAGGGGGCGGGGAGCTGTTTTTT. Its protein product is CASSELTGGGELFF.

Points on this clonotype: Just one base apart from a much larger clone, this may be a read error. The chain carries TRBV7-9 and TRBJ2-1; TRBD2 might be the D (5 bases). CDR1 is SEHNR, CDR2 FQNEAQ, per germline (reference sequence). This CDR3 is 16 amino acids long. The CDR3 DNA follows: TGTGCCAGCATGATTCCGGTGGCGGGTTTCTACAATAAGCAGTTCTTC. As protein: CASMIPVAGFYNKQFF.

This clonotype was found many times. The rearrangement uses TRBV12-3 or TRBV12-4 and TRBJ1-6, with 7 bases that match TRBD1. V was pared by 6 bases and J by 0 bases, with 2 bases of the junction left unmatched. There are 15 residues in the CDR3. CDR3: CASRDRSSYNSPLHF. DNA of the CDR3: TGTGCCAGCAGGGACAGGAGCTCCTATAATTCACCCCTCCACTTT.

The chain is built from TRBV2 and TRBJ2-3; 7 nucleotides align to TRBD2. CDR1 SNHLY and CDR2 FYNNEI come from the germline V gene. The CDR3 runs to 14 residues. Germline trimming cut 7 bases from V and 5 bases from J; bases unmatched to any gene: 9. CDR3 DNA: TGTGCCAGCAATAAGGGAGGACTAGAAGATACGCAGTATTTT. Translating gives CASNKGGLEDTQYF.

In this sample, this clonotype turned up once. The rearrangement links TRBV20-1 to TRBJ2-3; the D is unclear. Trimming stripped 3 bases from V and 2 bases from J, with 12 bases between. CDR1 is DFQATT and CDR2 is SNEGSKA in the germline V gene (reference sequence). The length of the CDR3 is 14 residues. The CDR3: CSARKRTSTDTQYF. CDR3 DNA sequence: TGCAGTGCTAGGAAGCGTACTTCCACAGATACGCAGTATTTT.

The sample holds a few counts of this clonotype. Since a much larger clone is just one base distant, this may be a read error. The rearrangement joins TRBV5-4 to TRBJ2-5; D perhaps matches TRBD1 (5 bases). Germline CDR1 and CDR2: SGHNT and YYREEE (reference sequence). Trimming removed 2 bases at V and 0 bases at J, with 5 bases between. This CDR3 is 13 amino acids long. The CDR3 sequence: CASSLGDQETQYF. The CDR3 nucleotides are TGTGCCAGCAGCTTAGGGGACCAAGAGACCCAGTACTTC.

This clonotype occurred many times. The V and J genes are TRBV6-1 and TRBJ2-5, with a possible D match to TRBD2 (5 bases). V lost 3 bases and J 4 bases, leaving 6 bases between the germline ends. The CDR3 has 12 residues. Germline V gene lookup returns CDR1 MNHNS and CDR2 SASEGT. In DNA form, the CDR3 reads TGTGCCAGCAGTGATGCGGGAGAGACCCAGTACTTC. It is translated as CASSDAGETQYF.

Ten or more counts support this clonotype. The chain is built from TRBV28 and TRBJ2-1; either TRBD1 or TRBD2 may supply D (7 bases each). CDR3 length: 15 residues. Germline CDR1 and CDR2: MDHEN and SYDVKM. V was shortened by 4 bases and J by 7 bases, with 17 bases between the two germline ends. CDR3 sequence: CASSSGGGVGNEQFF. The CDR3 DNA sequence: TGTGCCAGCAGTTCAGGGGGGGGAGTAGGAAATGAGCAGTTCTTC.